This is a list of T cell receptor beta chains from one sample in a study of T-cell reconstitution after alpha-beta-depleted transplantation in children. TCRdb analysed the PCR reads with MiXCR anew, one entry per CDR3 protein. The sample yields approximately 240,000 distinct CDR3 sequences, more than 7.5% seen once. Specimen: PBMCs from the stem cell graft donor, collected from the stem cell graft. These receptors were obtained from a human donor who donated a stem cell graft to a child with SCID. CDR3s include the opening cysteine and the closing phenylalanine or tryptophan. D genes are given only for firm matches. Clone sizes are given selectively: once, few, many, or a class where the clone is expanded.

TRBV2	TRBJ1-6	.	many	TGTGCCAGCAGTGAAGAGGGCTCGAACGGTTCACCCCTCCACTTT	CASSEEGSNGSPLHF
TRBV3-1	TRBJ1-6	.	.	TGTGCCAGCAGCCATGGGCAGCCGAATTCACCCCTCCACTTT	CASSHGQPNSPLHF
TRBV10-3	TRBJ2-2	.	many	TGTGCCATCAGTGGGACCAACACCGGGGAGCTGTTTTTT	CAISGTNTGELFF
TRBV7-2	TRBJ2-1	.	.	TGTGCCAGCAGCTTAGCGGCAGCTAGCTACAATGAGCAGTTCTTC	CASSLAAASYNEQFF
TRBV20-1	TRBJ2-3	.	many	TGCAGTGCTAGAAGGGGGGGCACAGATACGCAGTATTTT	CSARRGGTDTQYF
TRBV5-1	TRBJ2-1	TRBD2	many	TGCGCCACCACTGTCCCCATAGCGGGGGGCCTCAATGAGCAGTTCTTC	CATTVPIAGGLNEQFF
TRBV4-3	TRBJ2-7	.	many	TGCGCCAGCAGCCGCCTAGGGCCACACAGCGGCGGATACGAGCAGTACTTC	CASSRLGPHSGGYEQYF
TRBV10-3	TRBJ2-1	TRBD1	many	TGTGCCCTAGGACAGGGGGCCTACAATGAGCAGTTCTTC	CALGQGAYNEQFF
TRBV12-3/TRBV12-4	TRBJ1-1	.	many	TGTGCCAGCAGTCCGACGGACCCGAACACTGAAGCTTTCTTT	CASSPTDPNTEAFF
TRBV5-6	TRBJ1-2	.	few	TGTGCCAGCAGCTTGGCAACAGCCGGGGGTATCTATGGCTACACCTTC	CASSLATAGGIYGYTF
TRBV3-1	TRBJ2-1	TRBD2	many	TGTGCCAGCAGCCAAGAACCGGGGGGAGGTAGAAATGAGCAGTTCTTC	CASSQEPGGGRNEQFF
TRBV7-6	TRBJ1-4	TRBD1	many	TGTGCCAGCAGCTTACGGGACAGGGGGCGCCCTAATGAAAAACTGTTTTTT	CASSLRDRGRPNEKLFF
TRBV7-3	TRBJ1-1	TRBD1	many	TGTGCCAGCAGCCGACAGGGGAGAATGGGGAACACTGAAGCTTTCTTT	CASSRQGRMGNTEAFF
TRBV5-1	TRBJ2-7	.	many	TGCGCCAGCAGCTTGGTGGTGGGACAAGCCTACGAGCAGTACTTC	CASSLVVGQAYEQYF
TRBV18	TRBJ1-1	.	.	TGTGCCAGCTCACGGGAGGCAGGGGTTTATAAAGCTTTCTTT	CASSREAGVYKAFF
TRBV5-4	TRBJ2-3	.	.	TGTGCCAGCAGCTTCCTACAGGGAGAGGCACCAGATACGCAGTATTTT	CASSFLQGEAPDTQYF
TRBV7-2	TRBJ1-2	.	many	TGTGCCAGCAGCTTTATGGGGAGCTATGGCTACACCTTC	CASSFMGSYGYTF
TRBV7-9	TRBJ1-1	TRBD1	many	TGTGCCAGCAGCTTAGTCGTCGGGGGACAGGGTTCGAAGGTGAACACTGAAGCTTTCTTT	CASSLVVGGQGSKVNTEAFF
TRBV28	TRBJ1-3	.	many	TGTGCCAGCAGCCCACGGGTCCACTCTGGAAACACCATATATTTT	CASSPRVHSGNTIYF
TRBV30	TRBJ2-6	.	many	TGTGCCCGCGGGACCCGTGAGGCCAACGTCCTGACTTTC	CARGTREANVLTF